This T cell receptor (beta chain) was sequenced during a study of cytotoxic CD8 clonotypes in ibrutinib-treated CLL. Across the study: Collecting the response samples happened after a median about eleven months of treatment, with a range of 6 to 36.

Some clones are missing from TCRdb's copy, which holds only in-frame ones; the method was immunoSEQ multiplex PCR. This sample has about 12,000 clones, with approximately 67% found just once. This clone was recorded a few times. The antigen is undetermined. Study-wide points: Baseline levels were approached again at progression, after clonality had risen at ibrutinib response. The study sampled sustained-remission and progressing patients at different times.

From germline, CDR1 is WNHNN and CDR2 SYGVQD (reference sequence). The V gene lost 0 bases and the J gene lost 8 bases, with 10 bases spanning the gap. The CDR3 consists of 14 residues. V usage is TRBV10-1 and J usage is TRBJ1-4, with TRBD1 as a possible D gene (5 bases). The clonotype originates from a human donor with chronic lymphocytic leukemia. The source material was PBMCs, sampled before ibrutinib treatment. The CDR3 loop reads CASSESMGREKLFF. In DNA form, the CDR3 reads TGCGCCAGCAGTGAGTCGATGGGGCGGGAAAAACTGTTTTTT.